These 6 T cell receptor beta chains share one sample of origin, sequenced in a study of T cell responses to AZD1222 COVID-19 vaccine (dated by TCRdb to the early 2020s). Libraries were made using the immunoSEQ multiplex PCR assay. TCRdb stores this immuneACCESS table with in-frame sequences only. Part of the clones is absent; in the studies checked, under half of the shortfall reflects unresolved V genes, and no reason is known for the rest. The sample table lists 150,000 or so clones, 91% of them with a count of one. The ten largest clones capture about 3.8% of the sample. The sample's time point label is to be understood as: about 28 days (+/-7) after the second vaccine dose. The material sequenced was peripheral blood, taken 28 days after the second AZD1222 dose. Every receptor here comes from an adult who received the AZD1222 COVID-19 vaccine.

The genes are TRBV29-1 and TRBJ2-7, with TRBD1 identical over 10 bases. With V trimmed by 6 bases and J by 5 bases, 7 bases remained unmatched. Germline CDR1 and CDR2: SQVTM and ANQGSEA. There are 13 residues in the CDR3. Written as DNA, the CDR3 is TGCAGCGTCGGCGACAGGGGGCGAAACGAGCAGTACTTC. It encodes CSVGDRGRNEQYF.

This clone was detected once. V usage is TRBV9 and J usage is TRBJ2-2; D is uncertain. Germline CDR1 SGDLS, CDR2 YYNGEE. V lost 6 bases to trimming and J lost 5 bases, with 20 bases between them. The CDR3 extends over 16 amino acids. The CDR3 DNA is TGTGCCAGCAACCCAACCAGAGCGTTCGGGACCGGGGAGCTGTTTTTT. It specifies CASNPTRAFGTGELFF.

V gene TRBV24-1 combines with J gene TRBJ1-1; D is perhaps TRBD1 (5 bases). Per germline, CDR1 KGHDR and CDR2 SFDVKD. Trimming stripped 4 bases from V and 4 bases from J, with 9 bases between. The CDR3 loop spans 13 amino acids. The CDR3, as DNA: TGTGCCACCAGTGACCCGGGGGGCACTGAAGCTTTCTTT. Translation gives CATSDPGGTEAFF.

This clone was observed a handful of times. CDR3 sequence: CASSVRGAHYNEQFF. The CDR3 DNA sequence: TGTGCCAGCAGCGTTCGCGGGGCCCACTACAATGAGCAGTTCTTC. V is TRBV2 and J is TRBJ2-1, with D possibly matching TRBD2 (6 bases). Germline lookup yields CDR1 SNHLY and CDR2 FYNNEI. CDR3 size: 15 residues. With 6 bases removed from V and 3 bases from J, the gap between germline ends came to 15 bases.

The count of this clone is one. V is TRBV19 and J is TRBJ2-1; D unclear. The CDR3 extends over 15 amino acids. CDR1 is LNHDA and CDR2 is SQIVND in the germline V gene (reference sequence). Trimming shortened V by 1 base and J by 3 bases, and 10 bases separated the two germline ends. The CDR3 region has the DNA TGTGCCAGTAGTATAGGACTCCCCGTCTACAATGAGCAGTTCTTC. Amino acid sequence: CASSIGLPVYNEQFF.

The chain recombines TRBV29-1 with TRBJ1-1, with D possibly being TRBD1 (6 bases). Looked up from germline, CDR1 is SQVTM and CDR2 is ANQGSEA. The CDR3 length is 12 residues. V dropped 4 bases and J dropped 8 bases, with 14 bases sitting between them. CDR3 sequence: CSVVPQGVEAFF. The CDR3 DNA sequence: TGCAGCGTTGTGCCACAGGGTGTGGAAGCTTTCTTT.